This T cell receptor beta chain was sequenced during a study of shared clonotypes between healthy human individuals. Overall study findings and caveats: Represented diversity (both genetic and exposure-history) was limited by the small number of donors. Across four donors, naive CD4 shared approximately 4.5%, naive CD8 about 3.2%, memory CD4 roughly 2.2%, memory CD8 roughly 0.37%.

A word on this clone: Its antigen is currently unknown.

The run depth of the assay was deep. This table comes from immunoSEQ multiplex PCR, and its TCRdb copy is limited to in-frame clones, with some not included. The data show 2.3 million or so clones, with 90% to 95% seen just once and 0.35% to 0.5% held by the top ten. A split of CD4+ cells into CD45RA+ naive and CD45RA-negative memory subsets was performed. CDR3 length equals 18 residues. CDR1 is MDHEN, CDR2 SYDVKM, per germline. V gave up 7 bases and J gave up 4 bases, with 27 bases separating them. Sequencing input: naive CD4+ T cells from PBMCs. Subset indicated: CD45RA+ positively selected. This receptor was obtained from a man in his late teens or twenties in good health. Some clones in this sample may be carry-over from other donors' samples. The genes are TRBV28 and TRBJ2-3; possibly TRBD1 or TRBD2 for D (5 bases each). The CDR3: CASMGFSSREWVSDTQYF. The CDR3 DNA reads TGTGCCAGCATGGGCTTCTCCAGCAGGGAGTGGGTTTCAGATACGCAGTATTTT.